This T cell receptor (beta chain) was sequenced in a study of blood T cells in healthy people across ages. Those donating, healthy Caucasian individuals from Russia, were aged roughly 6 to 90. CDR1 and CDR2 from the germline V gene are SGHTA and FQGNSA. Trimming cost V 6 bases and J 2 bases, with 21 bases left between them. This CDR3 has 17 residues. For the second PCR, which ran for roughly 6 to 12 cycles, a sample-barcoded 5' primer and a J-beta primer mix were used. TCRdb reprocessed the 5' RACE reads with MiXCR, giving one entry per CDR3 protein. The sample lists about 1.8 million distinct CDR3 sequences, less than 50% occurring once.

The sample taken for sequencing was blood. The chain joins TRBV7-2 to TRBJ2-3; possibly TRBD2 for D (6 bases). The receptor was isolated from a woman in her thirties or forties in good health. The CDR3 region has the DNA TGTGCCAGCAGTTCCACGCGGGTACTAGCTATCACAGATACGCAGTATTTT. Translating it yields CASSSTRVLAITDTQYF.